The following is a T cell receptor (beta chain) sequence with its context. Other DNA sequences in this specimen translate into the identical CDR3. This specimen belongs to a study of T cell responses to AZD1222 COVID-19 vaccine. Study overall: Samples with a second dose at about 4 or about 12 weeks were pooled together.

Germline V gene data show CDR1 as KGHSH and CDR2 as LQKENI. The V and J ends lost 6 bases and 0 bases respectively, with 6 bases between them. This CDR3 has 12 residues. Clones were read by immunoSEQ multiplex PCR, and TCRdb kept only the in-frame ones, dropping some. The data show some 100,000 clones, around nine tenths seen once. The chain uses TRBV18 and TRBJ2-7; D may be TRBD2 (5 bases). The source is an adult in good health. The input for sequencing was peripheral blood, taken on day 0 of AZD1222 vaccination. CDR3 protein: CASSRDSYEQYF. CDR3 DNA: TGTGCCAGCTCCCGGGACTCCTACGAGCAGTACTTC.